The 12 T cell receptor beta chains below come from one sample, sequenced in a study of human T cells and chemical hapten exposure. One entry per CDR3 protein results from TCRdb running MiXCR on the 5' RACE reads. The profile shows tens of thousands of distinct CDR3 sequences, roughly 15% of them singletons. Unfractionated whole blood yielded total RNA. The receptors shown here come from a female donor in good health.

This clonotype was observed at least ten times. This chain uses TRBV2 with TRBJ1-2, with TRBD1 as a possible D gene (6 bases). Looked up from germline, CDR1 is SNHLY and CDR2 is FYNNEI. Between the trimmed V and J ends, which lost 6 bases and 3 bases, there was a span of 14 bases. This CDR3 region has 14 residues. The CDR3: CASRRTANDYGYTF. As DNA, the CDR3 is TGTGCCAGCAGGAGGACAGCCAACGACTATGGCTACACCTTC.

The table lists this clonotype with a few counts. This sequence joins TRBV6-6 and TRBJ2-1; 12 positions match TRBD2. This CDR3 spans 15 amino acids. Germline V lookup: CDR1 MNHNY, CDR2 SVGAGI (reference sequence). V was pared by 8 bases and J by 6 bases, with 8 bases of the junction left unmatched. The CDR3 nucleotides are TGTGCCAGCGGACAATCTAGCGGGAGGGCCAATGAGCAGTTCTTC. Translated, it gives CASGQSSGRANEQFF.

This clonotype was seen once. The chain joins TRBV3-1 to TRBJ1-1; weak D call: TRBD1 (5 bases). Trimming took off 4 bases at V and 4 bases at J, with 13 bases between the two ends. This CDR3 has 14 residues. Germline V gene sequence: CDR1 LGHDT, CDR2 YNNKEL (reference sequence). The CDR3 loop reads CASSPPGLVTEAFF. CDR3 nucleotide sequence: TGTGCCAGCAGCCCCCCGGGGCTGGTCACTGAAGCTTTCTTT.

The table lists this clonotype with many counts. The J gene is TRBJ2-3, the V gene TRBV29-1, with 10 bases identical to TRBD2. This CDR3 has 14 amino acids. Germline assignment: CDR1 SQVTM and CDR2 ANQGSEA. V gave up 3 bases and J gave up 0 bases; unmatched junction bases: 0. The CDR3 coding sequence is TGCAGCGTTGAGACTAGCGGGAGCACAGATACGCAGTATTTT. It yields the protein CSVETSGSTDTQYF.

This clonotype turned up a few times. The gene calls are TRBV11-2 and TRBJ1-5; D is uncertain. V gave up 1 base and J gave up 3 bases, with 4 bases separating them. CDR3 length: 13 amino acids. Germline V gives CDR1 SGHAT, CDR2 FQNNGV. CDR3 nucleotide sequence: TGTGCCAGCAGCTTAGCAGACAATCAGCCCCAGCATTTT. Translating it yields CASSLADNQPQHF.

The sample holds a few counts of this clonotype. The CDR3 region is CASSRRLSDIVSIRGYTEAFF. CDR3 in DNA: TGTGCCAGCAGTCGACGCTTATCCGACATAGTTTCGATCCGGGGGTACACTGAAGCTTTCTTT. The chain uses TRBV12-3 or TRBV12-4 and TRBJ1-1; a weak D match, TRBD1 (5 bases). The CDR3 covers 21 residues. V lost 5 bases and J lost 3, with 34 bases in between.

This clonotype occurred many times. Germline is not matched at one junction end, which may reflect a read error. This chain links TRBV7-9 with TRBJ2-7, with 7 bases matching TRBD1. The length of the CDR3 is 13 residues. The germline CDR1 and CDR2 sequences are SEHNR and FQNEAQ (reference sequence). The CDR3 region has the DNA TGCGCCAGCAGCTTGGCAGGGGGCTACGAGCAGTACTTC. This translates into CASSLAGGYEQYF.

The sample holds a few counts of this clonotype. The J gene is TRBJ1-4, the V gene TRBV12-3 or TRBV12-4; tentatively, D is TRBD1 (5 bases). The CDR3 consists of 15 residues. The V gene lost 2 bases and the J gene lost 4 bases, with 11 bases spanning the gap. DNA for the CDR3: TGTGCCAGCAGTTTAACGGGGACGGATAATGAAAAACTGTTTTTT. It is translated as CASSLTGTDNEKLFF.

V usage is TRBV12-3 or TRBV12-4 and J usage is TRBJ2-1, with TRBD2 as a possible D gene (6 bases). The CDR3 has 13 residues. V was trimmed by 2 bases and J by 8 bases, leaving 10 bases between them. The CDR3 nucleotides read TGTGCCAGCAGTTTATCTCGGGGGTATGAGCAGTTCTTC. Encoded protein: CASSLSRGYEQFF.

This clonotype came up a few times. CDR3 nucleotides: TGCAGTGCTAGAGGTGGGACAGGGAATTCACCCCTCCACTTT. This translates into CSARGGTGNSPLHF. The gene calls are TRBV20-1 and TRBJ1-6; 9 positions match TRBD1. The germline gives CDR1 DFQATT, CDR2 SNEGSKA (reference sequence). The CDR3 covers 14 residues. After removal of 1 base from V and 7 bases from J, the junction contained 2 bases not matched to a gene.

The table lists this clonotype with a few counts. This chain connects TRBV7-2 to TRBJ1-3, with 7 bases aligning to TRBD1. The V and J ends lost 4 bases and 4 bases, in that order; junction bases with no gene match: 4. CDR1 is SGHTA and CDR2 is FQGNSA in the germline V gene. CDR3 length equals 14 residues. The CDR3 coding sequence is TGTGCCAGCAGCTATACGGGACAGGGAAACACCATATATTTT. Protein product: CASSYTGQGNTIYF.

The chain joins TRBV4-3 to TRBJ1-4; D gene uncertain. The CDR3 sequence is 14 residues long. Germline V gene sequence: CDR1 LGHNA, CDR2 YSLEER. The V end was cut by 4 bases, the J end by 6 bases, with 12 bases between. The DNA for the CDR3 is TGCGCCAGCAGCCGCTGGGGAAAGGATGAAAAACTGTTTTTT. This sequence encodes CASSRWGKDEKLFF.